This T cell receptor beta chain is drawn from a study of T cells in narcolepsy. Study context: Donors had narcolepsy type 1 or type 2, or were healthy controls.

In regard to this clone: Its antigen is as yet unknown.

V was pared by 2 bases and J by 8 bases, with 12 bases between. Germline CDR1 and CDR2: SEHNR and FQNEAQ (reference sequence). This CDR3 spans 14 amino acids. TCRdb's table, derived via immunoSEQ multiplex PCR, lists solely in-frame clones and lacks some. Of around 1,700 clones in the sample, around 25% are singletons; the top ten hold 13% to 15%. Input material: cultured CD4+ T cells from cerebrospinal fluid. The sequence was collected from a human donor with narcolepsy. The chain couples TRBV7-9 to TRBJ1-4, with D unresolved. The CDR3 nucleotides are TGTGCCAGCAGCTTATCCGCGGGAGAAGAAAAACTGTTTTTT. Its protein product is CASSLSAGEEKLFF.